Below, 20 T cell receptor beta chains from the same sample are listed, as sequenced in a study of identical twins. TCRdb fed the 5' RACE reads into MiXCR, producing one record per CDR3 protein. The data hold under 500,000 distinct CDR3 sequences, with 13% to 15% observed a single time. The same specimen was also included in a second study, on yellow fever vaccine responses in identical twins.

The sample taken for sequencing was CD4+ T cells sorted from blood. The receptor source for this set is a woman under 30 in good health.

This chain connects TRBV24-1 to TRBJ2-5; D perhaps matches TRBD1 (5 bases). Between the trimmed V and J ends, which lost 0 bases and 4 bases, there was a span of 8 bases. This CDR3 spans 14 amino acids. Looked up from germline, CDR1 is KGHDR and CDR2 is SFDVKD. The CDR3 region is CATSDLGAGETQYF. CDR3 DNA sequence: TGTGCCACCAGTGATTTGGGGGCAGGAGAGACCCAGTACTTC.

The chain carries TRBV15 and TRBJ1-1, with 7 bases lining up with TRBD1. CDR1 is LNHNV and CDR2 is YYDKDF in the germline V gene (reference sequence). Germline trimming cut 1 base from V and 2 bases from J; bases unmatched to any gene: 4. CDR3 length equals 15 residues. The CDR3: CATSRVQGGNTEAFF. Here the CDR3 DNA reads TGTGCCACCAGCAGAGTTCAGGGGGGAAACACTGAAGCTTTCTTT.

The V gene is TRBV11-3, the J gene TRBJ2-7, with no clear D. CDR1 SGHNT and CDR2 YENEEA come from the germline V gene. The V end was cut by 1 base, the J end by 6 bases, with 10 bases between. This CDR3 spans 13 amino acids. The CDR3 sequence is CASSLVRTSEQYF. The CDR3 nucleotides are TGTGCCAGCAGCTTAGTTAGAACTTCCGAGCAGTACTTC.

This clonotype was recorded at least ten times. The chain combines TRBV6-2 or TRBV6-3 with TRBJ1-5, with D unclear. Germline assignment: CDR1 MNHEY and CDR2 SVGEGT. Trimming took off 3 bases at V and 5 bases at J, with 5 bases between the two ends. The CDR3 is 12 residues long. The CDR3 loop reads CASSYTDQPQHF. Here the CDR3 DNA reads TGTGCCAGCAGTTATACAGATCAGCCCCAGCATTTT.

This clonotype came up many times. The J gene is TRBJ1-3, the V gene TRBV12-3 or TRBV12-4; perhaps TRBD1 as D (6 bases). Trimming took 1 base from V and 4 from J, leaving 11 bases between them. The CDR3 sequence is 15 residues long. The CDR3 bases are TGTGCCAGCAGTTTAGAAACAGGGAGAGGAAACACCATATATTTT. Amino acids: CASSLETGRGNTIYF.

Concerning this clonotype itself: An end of the junction does not agree with germline; a read error may underlie this. This sequence joins TRBV12-3 or TRBV12-4 and TRBJ2-2; 8 bases fit TRBD1. The CDR3 extends over 18 amino acids. CDR3 sequence: CACSLAFRQGFDTGELFF. For the CDR3, the DNA is TGTGCCTGCAGTTTAGCCTTCCGACAGGGGTTTGACACCGGGGAGCTGTTTTTT.

This clonotype showed up just a few times. The chain is built from TRBV9 and TRBJ1-1; maybe TRBD1 (5 bases). The V and J ends lost 0 bases and 3 bases respectively, with 12 bases between them. Germline assignment: CDR1 SGDLS and CDR2 YYNGEE. There are 15 residues in the CDR3. CDR3 nucleotides: TGTGCCAGCAGCGTAGGGACCCTAGGGGACACTGAAGCTTTCTTT. Amino acids: CASSVGTLGDTEAFF.

The chain links TRBV21-1 to TRBJ1-4. TRBV21-1 is given as a pseudogene. The CDR3 is 16 residues long. The CDR3 region has the DNA TGTGCCAGCAACATCCTGGCGGAAACCCTTAATGAAAAACTGTTTTTT. Translation: CASNILAETLNEKLFF.

This clonotype has a handful of counts. The gene calls are TRBV5-1 and TRBJ2-1, with 12 bases matching TRBD2. V lost 0 bases, J lost 9 bases, and 10 bases stayed unmatched. The CDR3 sequence is 17 residues long. CDR1 is SGHRS and CDR2 is YFSETQ in the germline V gene. The chain's CDR3 is CASSLALLAGGIGEQFF. In DNA, the CDR3 is TGCGCCAGCAGCTTGGCGTTACTAGCGGGAGGAATAGGTGAGCAGTTCTTC.

This chain joins TRBV21-1 and TRBJ2-2; TRBD1, the table's D call, was not compared with the DNA. TRBV21-1 is noted as a pseudogene. This CDR3 spans 15 amino acids. The CDR3 bases are TGTGCCAGCAACGTTAAAAAAGGGCGTCCCGGGGAGCTGTTTTTT. Translated: CASNVKKGRPGELFF.

There are a few counts of this clonotype. The chain uses TRBV5-1 and TRBJ2-3; tentative D call: TRBD1 (6 bases). Germline V lookup: CDR1 SGHRS, CDR2 YFSETQ. The germline V and J ends were trimmed by 1 base and 0 bases, with 21 bases remaining between them. The CDR3 has 19 amino acids. The CDR3 loop is CASSLPIGQTSTSTDTQYF. The CDR3 nucleotides are TGCGCCAGCAGCTTGCCTATCGGACAGACTTCGACTAGCACAGATACGCAGTATTTT. The full variable domain, completed using reference TRBV5-1 and TRBJ2-3, is KAGVTQTPRYLIKTRGQQVTLSCSPISGHRSVSWYQQTPGQGLQFLFEYFSETQRNKGNFPGRFSGRQFSNSRSEMNVSTLELGDSALYLCASSLPIGQTSTSTDTQYFGPGTRLTVL.

This chain joins TRBV7-2 and TRBJ2-1; 11 nucleotides line up with TRBD1. Germline CDR1 is SGHTA and CDR2 is FQGNSA. Unmatched junction bases numbered 7, after V lost 3 bases and J lost 6 bases. The CDR3 contains 16 residues. The CDR3 loop is CASSFATGTGGNEQFF. As DNA, the CDR3 is TGTGCCAGCAGCTTTGCAACGGGGACAGGGGGCAATGAGCAGTTCTTC. The variable domain in full, completed from reference TRBV7-2 and TRBJ2-1, reads GAGVSQSPSNKVTEKGKDVELRCDPISGHTALYWYRQSLGQGLEFLIYFQGNSAPDKSGLPSDRFSAERTGGSVSTLTIQRTQQEDSAVYLCASSFATGTGGNEQFFGPGTRLTVL.

This clonotype was found a few times. This rearrangement joins TRBV7-9 to TRBJ2-5, with D perhaps assigned TRBD1 or TRBD2 (5 bases each). V was trimmed by 1 base and J by 2 bases, leaving 14 bases between them. The CDR3 spans 16 residues. CDR1 SEHNR and CDR2 FQNEAQ come from the germline V gene (reference sequence). The CDR3 sequence: CASSLGKRGDQETQYF. The DNA of the CDR3 is TGTGCCAGCAGCTTAGGGAAGAGGGGCGATCAAGAGACCCAGTACTTC.

The chain combines TRBV5-5 with TRBJ1-5, with unresolved D. This CDR3 region has 16 residues. The germline gives CDR1 SGHKS, CDR2 YYEKEE (reference sequence). Trimming took 4 bases from V and 4 from J, leaving 18 bases between them. The CDR3 DNA follows: TGTGCCAGCAGCCCAGGACCCCAGGTCCGAAATCAGCCCCAGCATTTT. Protein product: CASSPGPQVRNQPQHF. Full variable domain (rest looked up from reference TRBV5-5 and TRBJ1-5): DAGVTQSPTHLIKTRGQQVTLRCSPISGHKSVSWYQQVLGQGPQFIFQYYEKEERGRGNFPDRFSARQFPNYSSELNVNALLLGDSALYLCASSPGPQVRNQPQHFGDGTRLSIL.

In its sample, this clonotype was seen once. The chain employs TRBV3-1 and TRBJ2-7; 13 nucleotides agree with TRBD2. Looked up from germline, CDR1 is LGHDT and CDR2 is YNNKEL (reference sequence). V dropped 5 bases and J dropped 5; count of bases not matched to a gene: 6. This CDR3 is 15 amino acids long. The CDR3 DNA reads as TGTGCCAGCAGCACAAGACTAGCGGGAGGCGACGAGCAGTACTTC. This encodes CASSTRLAGGDEQYF.

This clonotype was observed at least ten times. This CDR3 is CASSSSGGIGELFF. In DNA, the CDR3 is TGTGCCAGCAGCTCTAGTGGGGGGATCGGGGAGCTGTTTTTT. V and J are TRBV7-3 and TRBJ2-2; D perhaps matches TRBD2 (6 bases). The CDR3 has 14 amino acids. V gave up 4 bases and J gave up 7 bases, with 13 bases separating them. Germline loops: CDR1 SGHTA, CDR2 FQGTGA.

This clonotype showed up many times. V gene TRBV29-1 combines with J gene TRBJ2-5; 7 bases match TRBD2. Germline V gives CDR1 SQVTM, CDR2 ANQGSEA. V lost 1 base and J lost 2; bases outside the gene matches: 7. The CDR3 covers 15 residues. DNA for the CDR3: TGCAGCGTTGAAGCAGGCGGGGGACTTCAAGAGACCCAGTACTTC. The encoded protein is CSVEAGGGLQETQYF.

This chain links TRBV20-1 with TRBJ1-5; 9 nucleotides match TRBD1. V dropped 6 bases and J dropped 4; count of bases not matched to a gene: 1. The length of the CDR3 is 12 residues. Germline CDR1 is DFQATT and CDR2 is SNEGSKA (reference sequence). DNA for the CDR3: TGCAGTGCGGGGACAGGGAATCAGCCCCAGCATTTT. Translating it yields CSAGTGNQPQHF.

This clonotype was detected a few times. The chain couples TRBV6-5 to TRBJ2-1, with D uncertain. The CDR3 extends over 13 amino acids. Trimming shortened V by 4 bases and J by 9 bases, and 13 bases separated the two germline ends. CDR1 is MNHEY and CDR2 is SVGAGI in the germline V gene. The CDR3 region is CASSLERPTEQFF. CDR3 bases: TGTGCCAGCAGTTTGGAAAGGCCCACTGAGCAGTTCTTC.

The J gene is TRBJ2-3, the V gene TRBV20-1; 12 nucleotides match TRBD2. The CDR3 spans 18 residues. V lost 5 bases to trimming and J lost 0 bases; unmatched junction nucleotides: 12. Germline CDR1 DFQATT, CDR2 SNEGSKA (reference sequence). DNA for the CDR3: TGCAGTGCTGAGGATGACGGACTAGCGGGGAGCAGCACAGATACGCAGTATTTT. It is translated as CSAEDDGLAGSSTDTQYF.